The 20 T cell receptor beta chains given below trace back to one sample, sequenced in a study of Graves' ophthalmopathy and Graves' hyperthyroidism. Amplification targeted the TCR beta CDR3 regions, with RNA transcripts as the source material. First-round RT-PCR relied on HTBI primers, and a second-round multiplex PCR came next. TCRdb fed the multiplex PCR reads into MiXCR, producing one record per CDR3 protein. This sample yields about 700,000 distinct CDR3 sequences, of which around 40% are seen a single time; 44% belongs to the top ten. Sequencing was done on a sample of peripheral blood. These receptors all stem from an adult man with Graves' ophthalmopathy.

The J gene is TRBJ2-7, the V gene TRBV7-9, with 7 bases lining up with TRBD1. The CDR3 is 18 amino acids. The junction had 19 bases not matched to a gene; V was cut back by 6 bases and J by 2 bases. Looked up from germline, CDR1 is SEHNR and CDR2 is FQNEAQ (reference sequence). CDR3 region: CASSYSRWERGQTYEQYF. The DNA for the CDR3 is TGTGCCAGCAGTTACTCGAGGTGGGAAAGGGGGCAGACCTACGAGCAGTACTTC.

There are a few counts of this clonotype. This chain joins TRBV15 and TRBJ2-2; D remains unclear. With 0 bases removed from V and 4 bases from J, the gap between germline ends came to 12 bases. Germline assignment: CDR1 LNHNV and CDR2 YYDKDF (reference sequence). The CDR3 contains 16 residues. CDR3 amino acids: CATSRDLGLPTGELFF. As DNA, the CDR3 is TGTGCCACCAGCAGAGATCTGGGCTTACCCACCGGGGAGCTGTTTTTT.

The chain employs TRBV10-3 and TRBJ2-2; D is undetermined. CDR1 is ENHRY, CDR2 SYGVKD, per germline. Trimming removed 6 bases at V and 0 bases at J, with 14 bases between. This CDR3 has 16 amino acids. CDR3 DNA: TGTGCCATCAGGGGTTCCGGGCAGGCGAACACCGGGGAGCTGTTTTTT. This translates into CAIRGSGQANTGELFF.

The sample holds a few counts of this clonotype. CDR3 residues: CASSQDLSDPRAGEKLFF. In DNA form, the CDR3 reads TGTGCCAGCAGCCAAGATCTTTCAGATCCCCGGGCGGGTGAAAAACTGTTTTTT. The J gene is TRBJ1-4, the V gene TRBV14, with D unclear. The CDR3 has 18 amino acids. The germline V and J ends were trimmed by 0 bases and 7 bases, with 21 bases remaining between them. CDR1 SGHDN and CDR2 FVKESK come from the germline V gene.

This clonotype was found a few times. The V and J genes are TRBV10-3 and TRBJ1-1, with D maybe TRBD1 (6 bases). CDR1 ENHRY and CDR2 SYGVKD come from the germline V gene. Trimming cost V 10 bases and J 1 base, with 10 bases left between them. The CDR3 extends over 12 amino acids. CDR3 in amino acids: CATRGANTEAFF. CDR3 DNA: TGTGCCACCCGGGGGGCGAACACTGAAGCTTTCTTT.

This clonotype showed up many times. The V call is TRBV20-1, the J call TRBJ2-5, with unresolved D. CDR1 is DFQATT and CDR2 is SNEGSKA in the germline V gene (reference sequence). Between the trimmed V and J ends, which lost 1 base and 4 bases, there was a span of 10 bases. The CDR3 sequence is 13 residues long. The CDR3: CSARAPFGETQYF. The DNA of the CDR3 is TGCAGTGCTAGAGCCCCTTTCGGAGAGACCCAGTACTTC.

This clonotype occurred once. The rearrangement links TRBV7-9 to TRBJ1-6, with TRBD1 identical over 8 bases. There are 16 residues in the CDR3. With 5 bases clipped from V and 6 bases from J, the junction kept 9 bases outside the gene matches. Germline loops: CDR1 SEHNR, CDR2 FQNEAQ (reference sequence). Written as DNA, the CDR3 is TGTGCCAGCAGCACGCAGACAGGGGAGGGTAATTCACCCCTCCACTTT. It encodes CASSTQTGEGNSPLHF.

The chain uses TRBV2 and TRBJ1-5, with D perhaps TRBD1 (5 bases). CDR3 length: 15 amino acids. CDR1 is SNHLY, CDR2 FYNNEI, per germline. The V gene lost 8 bases and the J gene lost 4 bases, with 18 bases spanning the gap. The CDR3, as DNA: TGTGCCAGCTCACAGGATCACGGGATTAATCAGCCCCAGCATTTT. Translated: CASSQDHGINQPQHF.

The chain carries TRBV7-3 and TRBJ2-5; 8 bases agree with TRBD1. The germline CDR1 and CDR2 sequences are SGHTA and FQGTGA. With V trimmed by 5 bases and J by 2 bases, 13 bases remained unmatched. The CDR3 has 17 residues. In DNA, the CDR3 is TGTGCCAGCAGCCCAGGACAGGGTTTGGGTCAACAAGAGACCCAGTACTTC. It yields the protein CASSPGQGLGQQETQYF.

The chain employs TRBV20-1 and TRBJ2-7; 13 bases align to TRBD2. The CDR3 sequence is 14 residues long. The germline V gene has CDR1 DFQATT and CDR2 SNEGSKA (reference sequence). The trim removed 5 bases at V and 4 bases at J, leaving 5 bases unmatched. The CDR3 region has the DNA TGCAGTGCTTCCGGGACTAGCGGGACGTACGAGCAGTACGTC. Translated: CSASGTSGTYEQYV.

About this clonotype itself: This may come from a read error, since a much larger clone is one base off. The CDR3 does not close with the conserved phenylalanine or tryptophan, likely indicating a read error. V usage is TRBV7-2 and J usage is TRBJ2-5; 8 positions agree with TRBD1. The trim removed 2 bases at V and 5 bases at J, leaving 4 bases unmatched. Germline CDR1 is SGHTA and CDR2 is FQGNSA. This CDR3 contains 14 residues. Here the CDR3 reads CASSLQGAGETQYL. As DNA, the CDR3 is TGTGCCAGCAGCTTACAGGGGGCTGGGGAGACCCAGTACCTC.

Comments on this clonotype: A much larger clonotype is one base distant, so this may be a read error. The chain uses TRBV7-3 and TRBJ1-2; no definite D call. CDR1 and CDR2 (germline): SGHTA, FQGTGA. The CDR3 runs 13 residues. The CDR3 loop reads CASSFEGGYVYTF. CDR3 nucleotide sequence: TGTGCCAGCAGCTTTGAGGGTGGCTATGTCTACACCTTC.

This sequence joins TRBV6-6 and TRBJ1-3; possible D gene TRBD1, 5 bases. V lost 3 bases and J lost 3, with 12 bases in between. The germline V gene encodes CDR1 MNHNY and CDR2 SVGAGI (reference sequence). This CDR3 contains 15 residues. The CDR3 nucleotides are TGTGCCAGCAGTTATTCCGGGGGAGGTGGAAACACCATATATTTT. Its translation: CASSYSGGGGNTIYF.

J is TRBJ2-2 and V is TRBV20-1, with 11 bases matching TRBD1. CDR3 size: 15 residues. Looked up from germline, CDR1 is DFQATT and CDR2 is SNEGSKA (reference sequence). V was pared by 2 bases and J by 6 bases, with 5 bases of the junction left unmatched. As DNA, the CDR3 is TGCAGTGCTAGATGGACAGGGGGCGCCCCCGGGGAGCTGTTTTTT. Its translation is CSARWTGGAPGELFF.

Notes on this clonotype: It may be a read error: a sequence one base away is much more abundant. Because it lacks the conserved phenylalanine or tryptophan at the end, this CDR3 is likely a read error. The chain recombines TRBV7-9 with TRBJ2-6, with TRBD2 as a possible D gene (5 bases). Trimming took off 2 bases at V and 12 bases at J, with 8 bases between the two ends. The germline V gene encodes CDR1 SEHNR and CDR2 FQNEAQ (reference sequence). The CDR3 is 12 amino acids. The CDR3 sequence: CASSLTGSVLTS. CDR3 nucleotides: TGTGCCAGCAGCTTAACGGGGAGCGTCCTGACTTCC.

Only a few counts were recorded for this clonotype. The V gene is TRBV5-1, the J gene TRBJ1-5; D is uncertain. This CDR3 has 15 amino acids. V was clipped by 0 bases and J by 0 bases, with 7 bases between them. In germline, CDR1 is SGHRS, CDR2 YFSETQ. Here the CDR3 DNA reads TGCGCCAGCAGCTTGGGGGCTCATAGCAATCAGCCCCAGCATTTT. It translates to CASSLGAHSNQPQHF.

CDR3: CSAGGGRKLGEQYF. The CDR3 DNA is TGCAGTGCCGGGGGCGGGAGGAAGCTGGGCGAGCAGTACTTC. The chain uses TRBV20-1 and TRBJ2-7; 8 nucleotides align to TRBD2. CDR3 length: 14 amino acids. CDR1 and CDR2 from the germline V gene are DFQATT and SNEGSKA (reference sequence). With V trimmed by 6 bases and J by 6 bases, 13 bases remained unmatched.

At least ten counts were recorded for this clonotype. The chain couples TRBV15 to TRBJ2-2; D gene unclear. Germline CDR1 LNHNV, CDR2 YYDKDF (reference sequence). This CDR3 comprises 14 residues. V lost 3 bases, J lost 3 bases, and 8 bases lay in between. The CDR3 loop is CATSSGFDTGELFF. CDR3 sequence (DNA): TGTGCCACCAGCAGTGGATTTGACACCGGGGAGCTGTTTTTT.

On this clonotype itself: One end of the junction fails to match germline, which may point to a read error. This chain uses TRBV24-1 with TRBJ1-5, with 7 positions matching TRBD1. Germline CDR1 and CDR2: KGHDR and SFDVKD. This CDR3 is built from 16 residues. For the CDR3, the DNA is TGTGCCAGCAGTTACCCCGGGGACAGCCGGATCAAACCCCAGCATTTT. This codes for CASSYPGDSRIKPQHF.

The chain carries TRBV7-2 and TRBJ2-7; D may be TRBD1 (6 bases). The CDR3 is 15 amino acids. From germline, CDR1 is SGHTA and CDR2 FQGNSA. V lost 5 bases and J 0 bases, leaving 14 bases between the germline ends. The CDR3 region has the DNA TGTGCCAGCAGCCCCTCCTTGGACAGCTCCTACGAGCAGTACTTC. Protein product: CASSPSLDSSYEQYF.